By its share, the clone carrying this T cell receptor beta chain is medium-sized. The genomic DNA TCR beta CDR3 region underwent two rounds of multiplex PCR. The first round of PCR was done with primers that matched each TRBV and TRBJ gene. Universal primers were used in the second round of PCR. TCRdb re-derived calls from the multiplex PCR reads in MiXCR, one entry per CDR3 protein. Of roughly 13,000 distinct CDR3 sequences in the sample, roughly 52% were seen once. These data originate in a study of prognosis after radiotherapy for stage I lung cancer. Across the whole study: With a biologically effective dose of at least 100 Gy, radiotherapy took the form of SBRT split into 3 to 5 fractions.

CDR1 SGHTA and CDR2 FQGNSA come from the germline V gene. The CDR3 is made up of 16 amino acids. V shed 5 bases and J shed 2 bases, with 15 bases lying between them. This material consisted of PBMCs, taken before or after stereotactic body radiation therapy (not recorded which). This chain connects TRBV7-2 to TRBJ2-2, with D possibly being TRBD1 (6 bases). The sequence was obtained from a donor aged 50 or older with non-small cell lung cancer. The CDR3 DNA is TGTGCCAGCAGCCTTGGGGGCAACGGTAACACCGGGGAGCTGTTTTTT. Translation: CASSLGGNGNTGELFF.